The 17 T cell receptor beta chains listed next were all sequenced from one sample in a study of regulatory and conventional T cells in RAG deficiency. The assay was immunoSEQ multiplex PCR, and TCRdb's table has in-frame clones only and misses some. The sample records around 29,000 clones, 95% to 96% being singletons. Conventional CD4+ T cells were sorted from blood as CD25-low CD127-high cells. These data also featured in a second study, about regulatory T cells. That paper states: Amplification used 52 TRBV primers and 13 TRBJ primers.

Sequenced sample: CD25- CD4+ T cells sorted from blood. The receptor source for this set is a human donor in good health.

As concerns this clone: Different DNA sequences within this sample yield the same CDR3. V gene TRBV5-4 combines with J gene TRBJ2-1; D is unresolved. CDR1 is SGHNT, CDR2 YYREEE, per germline (reference sequence). This CDR3 contains 15 residues. Trimming cost V 1 base and J 0 bases, with 8 bases left between them. This CDR3 is CASSLSQSSYNEQFF. In nucleotides, the CDR3 is TGTGCCAGCAGCTTGTCACAGAGCTCCTACAATGAGCAGTTCTTC.

This rearrangement joins TRBV6-1 to TRBJ1-5, with TRBD1 as a possible D gene (5 bases). CDR3 length equals 15 residues. CDR1 and CDR2 (germline): MNHNS, SASEGT. V was trimmed by 4 bases and J by 7 bases, leaving 17 bases between them. The CDR3 spells CASSAIWGGSQPQHF. The CDR3 nucleotides read TGTGCCAGCAGTGCCATATGGGGGGGTTCGCAGCCCCAGCATTTT.

The chain combines TRBV5-1 with TRBJ2-5; D not resolved. CDR1 SGHRS and CDR2 YFSETQ come from the germline V gene. With 0 bases removed from V and 2 bases from J, the gap between germline ends came to 5 bases. CDR3 length equals 13 residues. The CDR3 DNA follows: TGCGCCAGCAGCTTGGTCCGGCAAGAGACCCAGTACTTC. Its translation is CASSLVRQETQYF.

J is TRBJ2-3 and V is TRBV5-1; D is possibly TRBD1 (6 bases). Trimming cost V 0 bases and J 6 bases, with 11 bases left between them. This CDR3 is 14 amino acids long. The germline V gene encodes CDR1 SGHRS and CDR2 YFSETQ. The CDR3 DNA sequence: TGCGCCAGCAGCTTGGGTACAGGGCCCGATACGCAGTATTTT. Amino acid sequence: CASSLGTGPDTQYF.

CDR3 protein: CASSPRGQGTSYEQYF. Written as DNA, the CDR3 is TGTGCCAGCAGCCCCAGGGGACAGGGGACCTCCTACGAGCAGTACTTC. The J gene is TRBJ2-7, the V gene TRBV5-4, with 10 nucleotides matching TRBD1. Germline loops: CDR1 SGHNT, CDR2 YYREEE (reference sequence). The ends lost 4 bases at V and 0 bases at J; junction bases unmatched: 7. The CDR3 contains 16 residues.

The rearrangement uses TRBV19 and TRBJ2-7; 7 nucleotides agree with TRBD1. Per germline, CDR1 LNHDA and CDR2 SQIVND (reference sequence). The CDR3 is made up of 16 amino acids. With V trimmed by 3 bases and J by 3 bases, 11 bases remained unmatched. The CDR3 is CASSMATGAPLYEQYF. CDR3 in DNA: TGTGCCAGTAGTATGGCAACAGGGGCCCCTCTCTACGAGCAGTACTTC.

This clone appeared a single time. The rearrangement joins TRBV18 to TRBJ2-1; 8 nucleotides line up with TRBD1. V shed 2 bases and J 4 bases; nucleotides not matched to a gene: 1. The CDR3 loop spans 14 amino acids. The germline V gene has CDR1 KGHSH and CDR2 LQKENI. The CDR3 spells CASSPGTGYNEQFF. The DNA of the CDR3 is TGTGCCAGCTCACCAGGGACAGGATACAATGAGCAGTTCTTC.

V is TRBV4-1 and J is TRBJ1-1, with a weak D call TRBD1 (5 bases). The CDR3 consists of 17 residues. V gave up 1 base and J gave up 1 base, with 16 bases separating them. Germline V gene data show CDR1 as MGHRA and CDR2 as YSYEKL. The CDR3 region is CASSQAAFGQGNTEAFF. The CDR3, as DNA: TGCGCCAGCAGCCAAGCCGCCTTCGGGCAGGGGAACACTGAAGCTTTCTTT.

The rearrangement links TRBV19 to TRBJ2-2; the D is unclear. The germline V and J ends were trimmed by 3 bases and 5 bases, with 10 bases remaining between them. Germline V gene data show CDR1 as LNHDA and CDR2 as SQIVND (reference sequence). There are 14 residues in the CDR3. The CDR3 DNA sequence: TGTGCCAGTAGTATGGGCAGGCGAACCGGGGAGCTGTTTTTT. It is translated as CASSMGRRTGELFF.

The V and J genes are TRBV5-1 and TRBJ1-1; D unclear. V was pared by 4 bases and J by 1 base, with 14 bases between. Germline V gene lookup returns CDR1 SGHRS and CDR2 YFSETQ. The CDR3 extends over 15 amino acids. The chain's CDR3 is CASSLNPTGNTEAFF. The CDR3 DNA follows: TGCGCCAGCAGCCTCAACCCGACGGGGAACACTGAAGCTTTCTTT.

The V call is TRBV7-2, the J call TRBJ1-1, with 10 bases aligning to TRBD1. With V trimmed by 5 bases and J by 4 bases, 4 bases remained unmatched. The CDR3 runs 14 residues. The germline CDR1 and CDR2 sequences are SGHTA and FQGNSA. CDR3 sequence: CASSPWTGGTEAFF. CDR3 sequence (DNA): TGTGCCAGCAGCCCCTGGACAGGGGGCACTGAAGCTTTCTTT.

The rearrangement joins TRBV19 to TRBJ2-1; 8 bases map to TRBD2. With 5 bases clipped from V and 4 bases from J, the junction kept 13 bases outside the gene matches. CDR3 length equals 17 residues. CDR1 is LNHDA and CDR2 is SQIVND in the germline V gene (reference sequence). CDR3 sequence reads: CASSARGGAGYYNEQFF. DNA of the CDR3: TGTGCCAGTAGTGCTCGGGGGGGAGCGGGATATTACAATGAGCAGTTCTTC. Full variable domain (rest looked up from reference TRBV19 and TRBJ2-1): DGGITQSPKYLFRKEGQNVTLSCEQNLNHDAMYWYRQDPGQGLRLIYYSQIVNDFQKGDIAEGYSVSREKKESFPLTVTSAQKNPTAFYLCASSARGGAGYYNEQFFGPGTRLTVL.

The chain employs TRBV2 and TRBJ2-7, with 8 bases lining up with TRBD1. The V segment lost 5 bases and the J segment 6 bases; nucleotides outside the gene matches: 6. Germline V gene data show CDR1 as SNHLY and CDR2 as FYNNEI. This CDR3 has 13 amino acids. The CDR3 region has the DNA TGTGCCAGCAGTTACACAACAGGGGGCGAGCAGTACTTC. Residues: CASSYTTGGEQYF.

This chain links TRBV28 with TRBJ1-4; 7 bases match TRBD1. Looked up from germline, CDR1 is MDHEN and CDR2 is SYDVKM. This CDR3 contains 14 residues. V was pared by 4 bases and J by 5 bases, with 4 bases of the junction left unmatched. This CDR3 reads CASSSTGENEKLFF. Here the CDR3 DNA reads TGTGCCAGCAGTTCAACAGGGGAGAATGAAAAACTGTTTTTT.

This clone was observed a single time. This sequence joins TRBV6-5 and TRBJ1-1, with D possibly matching TRBD1 (5 bases). The germline CDR1 and CDR2 sequences are MNHEY and SVGAGI. Trimming removed 2 bases from V and 5 bases from J, with 18 bases in between. CDR3 length: 16 amino acids. CDR3 sequence reads: CASSYDRRESRTEAFF. The CDR3 coding sequence is TGTGCCAGCAGTTACGACCGCAGGGAAAGTAGGACTGAAGCTTTCTTT.

This chain links TRBV20-1 with TRBJ1-2; D is ambiguous. In germline, CDR1 is DFQATT, CDR2 SNEGSKA (reference sequence). The CDR3 spans 11 residues. The V end lost 5 bases, the J end lost 2 bases, and 6 bases lay between the germline ends. CDR3 amino acids: CSAAANYGYTF. As DNA, the CDR3 is TGCAGTGCTGCGGCGAACTATGGCTACACCTTC.

V and J are TRBV30 and TRBJ1-6, with D possibly matching TRBD1 (5 bases). The CDR3 runs to 17 residues. Per the germline V gene, CDR1 is GTSNPN and CDR2 is SVGIG (reference sequence). Deletions cut 4 bases from V and 0 bases from J, with 16 bases between. The CDR3 region has the DNA TGTGCCTGGAAGGGGAATCTGCTCAGCTCCTATAATTCACCCCTCCACTTT. Protein product: CAWKGNLLSSYNSPLHF.